This TCR beta chain comes out of a study of tumor-infiltrating lymphocytes in oesophageal squamous cell carcinoma. TCRdb independently ran MiXCR on the PCR reads; one entry per CDR3 protein. The sample records about 16,000 distinct CDR3 sequences, 40% to 55% being singletons. Trimming removed 4 bases from V and 0 bases from J, with 7 bases in between. The length of the CDR3 is 15 residues. The germline V gene has CDR1 SNHLY and CDR2 FYNNEI. The chain uses TRBV2 and TRBJ2-6; D is ambiguous. Sequencing input: esophageal tumor tissue. This clonotype originated in a male donor with esophageal squamous cell carcinoma. The CDR3 region is CASSVESSGANVLTF. DNA for the CDR3: TGTGCCAGCAGTGTGGAGAGCTCTGGGGCCAACGTCCTGACTTTC.